These T cell receptor beta chains were read from a single sample in a study of cytomegalovirus exposure and HLA in healthy donors. Measured with immunoSEQ multiplex PCR; TCRdb has only the in-frame clones, and not every one. The sample contains over 100,000 clones, 55% to 80% of which appear only once. The sequenced sample was PBMCs. The receptors derive from a woman aged 25 to 39 in good health and CMV-seronegative. Each CDR3 is given without its conserved first and last residue.

TRBJ2-6 | 14 | TRBV30 | AWTPGWSSGANVLT
TRBJ2-1 | 15 | TRBV1 | TSSARTPPLLYNEQF
TRBJ2-1 | 12 | TRBV11-3 | ASSYSGEYNEQF
TRBJ2-5 | 10 | TRBV6-1 | ASSVTEETQY
TRBJ1-5 | 11 | TRBV7-6 | ASSRGGNQPQH
TRBJ1-2 | 13 | TRBV28 | ASTGTGKANYGYT
TRBJ1-2 | 12 | TRBV28 | ASTIRGKNYGYT
TRBJ1-4 | 11 | TRBV19 | ASHTGGNEKLF
TRBJ2-2 | 15 | TRBV10-3 | AISIPQDRKNTGELF
TRBJ2-5 | 12 | TRBV7-9 | ASSPGLAGAVQY
TRBJ2-5 | 14 | TRBV7-9 | ASSLGDRGAQETQY
TRBJ2-7 | 9 | TRBV5-4 | ASSSLYEQY
TRBJ2-3 | 11 | TRBV11-2 | ASSGGQGATQY
TRBJ2-7 | 13 | TRBV30 | AFWKPGQGSYEQY
TRBJ1-1 | 11 | TRBV10-3 | AIRGGGDTEAF
TRBJ1-1 | 11 | TRBV7-3 | ASSPDRDTEAF
TRBJ2-7 | 12 | TRBV28 | ASSLGTGSYEQY
TRBJ1-3 | 14 | TRBV5-1 | ASSLGRGGSGNTIY
TRBJ2-5 | 13 | TRBV19 | ASSMTGVGEETQY
TRBJ1-4 | 10 | TRBV5-1 | ASSQEGEKLF
TRBJ2-3 | 14 | TRBV5-4 | ASSSIAGGNTDTQY
TRBJ2-2 | 13 | TRBV6-5 | ASRGMGDRTGELF
TRBJ2-1 | 13 | TRBV5-1 | ASSLAGTSLNEQF
TRBJ1-4 | 13 | TRBV10-3 | ASWTGDQNNEKLF
TRBJ1-4 | 16 | TRBV28 | ASSKIQGNDVTNEKLF
TRBJ2-7 | 10 | TRBV30 | AWKSVSYEQY
TRBJ1-5 | 14 | TRBV28 | ASRPPGTHRNQPQH
TRBJ2-1 | 13 | TRBV2 | ASREGLAGHNEQF
TRBJ2-1 | 12 | TRBV7-3 | ASSLAEPPNEQF
TRBJ2-7 | 14 | TRBV30 | AWSQGGTGNPYEQY
TRBJ2-3 | 15 | TRBV27 | ASSSYSSVRITDTQY
TRBJ2-4 | 14 | TRBV30 | AWSVQGYGAKNIQY
TRBJ1-1 | 16 | TRBV7-9 | ASSSTPVSSRFSLEAF
TRBJ2-7 | 13 | TRBV28 | ASSLLAGAGGEQY
TRBJ2-7 | 12 | TRBV6-1 | ASSETLAAYEQY
TRBJ1-6 | 11 | TRBV7-8 | ASSPGQNSPLH
TRBJ1-1 | 10 | TRBV7-2 | ASSSRTGRAF
TRBJ2-1 | 13 | TRBV5-6 | ASSLVGRDYNEQF
TRBJ1-1 | 13 | TRBV25-1 | ASTQHRAGNTEAF
TRBJ1-1 | 12 | TRBV28 | ASREPGQGLEAF
TRBJ2-5 | 12 | TRBV6-6 | ASKPAGAQETQY
TRBJ2-1 | 13 | TRBV27 | ASSRLAGGRGEQF
TRBJ2-1 | 15 | TRBV21-1 | ASSKALSSVDYNEQF